These 27 T cell receptor beta chains were all obtained from the same sample, sequenced in a study of CD8+ T cells in alopecia areata. Treatment here: oral pan-JAK inhibitor, 5-10 mg twice daily. RNA was extracted and reverse transcribed into cDNA as the sequencing template. This table comes from immunoSEQ multiplex PCR, and its TCRdb copy is limited to in-frame clones, with some not included. The sample carries more than 90,000 clones, roughly 60% recorded once. The specimen comprised CD8+ T cells sorted from blood, sampled around week 55, from a patient treated with tofacitinib. These receptors all stem from a human donor with alopecia areata.

The chain has TRBV30 and TRBJ1-2; 8 bases map to TRBD1. The CDR3 has 14 amino acids. Germline loops: CDR1 GTSNPN, CDR2 SVGIG (reference sequence). With V trimmed by 6 bases and J by 8 bases, 14 bases remained unmatched. The CDR3 region is CACPGQGYSRGYTF. As DNA, the CDR3 is TGTGCCTGTCCCGGACAGGGCTACTCGCGGGGCTACACCTTC.

The chain has TRBV5-2 and TRBJ2-1. TRBV5-2 is tagged as a pseudogene. There are 10 residues in the CDR3. The CDR3 region is CASSGTEQFF. The CDR3 DNA reads as TGTGCCAGCAGTGGGACGGAGCAGTTCTTC.

V usage is TRBV15 and J usage is TRBJ1-5; D gene ambiguous. The CDR3 length is 13 residues. CDR1 is LNHNV, CDR2 YYDKDF, per germline (reference sequence). The CDR3 nucleotides are TGTGCTGTGAGGCAGGCCGGGAATCAGCCCCAGCATTTT. This codes for CAVRQAGNQPQHF.

This clone was seen more than once but under ten times. This rearrangement joins TRBV13 to TRBJ2-3; D is unclear. Between the trimmed V and J ends, which lost 5 bases and 0 bases, there was a span of 15 bases. The CDR3 extends over 16 amino acids. CDR1 is PRHDT and CDR2 is FYEKMQ in the germline V gene (reference sequence). CDR3 bases: TGTGCCAGCAGCAACCCCTCTGACGCTAGCACAGATACGCAGTATTTT. It specifies CASSNPSDASTDTQYF.

V is TRBV14 and J is TRBJ2-7, with TRBD2 matching 7 bases. Germline V gene sequence: CDR1 SGHDN, CDR2 FVKESK. The V segment lost 1 base and the J segment 0 bases; nucleotides outside the gene matches: 6. The CDR3 extends over 16 amino acids. The CDR3 DNA reads as TGTGCCAGCAGCCAAGGTGTGCGGGGGAACTCCTACGAGCAGTACTTC. It is translated as CASSQGVRGNSYEQYF.

The chain is built from TRBV5-6 and TRBJ1-5, with 10 nucleotides matching TRBD1. Trimming cost V 0 bases and J 9 bases; bases outside gene matches: 3. The CDR3 runs to 14 residues. Germline V gene sequence: CDR1 SGHDT, CDR2 YYEEEE. The CDR3 loop reads CASSLGQGALPQHF. The CDR3 DNA sequence: TGTGCCAGCAGCTTGGGACAGGGGGCTTTGCCCCAGCATTTT.

This clone was seen only a few times. The chain is built from TRBV13 and TRBJ2-5; D is unresolved. Trimming stripped 6 bases from V and 3 bases from J, with 8 bases between. The CDR3 extends over 12 amino acids. Looked up from germline, CDR1 is PRHDT and CDR2 is FYEKMQ (reference sequence). The CDR3 protein is CASSESKETQYF. In DNA, the CDR3 is TGTGCCAGCAGTGAATCCAAAGAGACCCAGTACTTC.

The V gene is TRBV2, the J gene TRBJ2-3; 12 nucleotides line up with TRBD1. Germline V gives CDR1 SNHLY, CDR2 FYNNEI. Trimming cost V 2 bases and J 5 bases; bases outside gene matches: 11. The CDR3 spans 18 residues. The CDR3 DNA sequence: TGTGCCAGCAGTGAAATTGCCGGGACAGGGGGCTTTGGAGATACGCAGTATTTT. Protein: CASSEIAGTGGFGDTQYF. The full variable domain, completed using reference TRBV2 and TRBJ2-3, is EPEVTQTPSHQVTQMGQEVILRCVPISNHLYFYWYRQILGQKVEFLVSFYNNEISEKSEIFDDQFSVERPDGSNFTLKIRSTKLEDSAMYFCASSEIAGTGGFGDTQYFGPGTRLTVL.

The chain carries TRBV6-1 and TRBJ1-1, with no clear D. Germline lookup yields CDR1 MNHNS and CDR2 SASEGT. Trimming shortened V by 5 bases and J by 3 bases, and 1 base separated the two germline ends. This CDR3 region has 10 residues. The CDR3, as DNA: TGTGCCAGCAGTTACACTGAAGCTTTCTTT. Its protein is CASSYTEAFF.

The genes are TRBV29-1 and TRBJ2-7; D gene unclear. The V end lost 5 bases, the J end lost 0 bases, and 11 bases lay between the germline ends. CDR3 length equals 13 residues. In germline, CDR1 is SQVTM, CDR2 ANQGSEA. DNA of the CDR3: TGCAGCGTTTTCTGGGATTCCTCCTACGAGCAGTACTTC. Translating it yields CSVFWDSSYEQYF.

This clone was detected only a few times. This rearrangement joins TRBV5-4 to TRBJ2-7; the D gene could be TRBD1 or TRBD2 (5 bases each). The germline V gene encodes CDR1 SGHNT and CDR2 YYREEE (reference sequence). The length of the CDR3 is 15 residues. V was clipped by 5 bases and J by 0 bases, with 15 bases between them. This chain's CDR3 is CASSLKTGTSYEQYF. Written as DNA, the CDR3 is TGTGCCAGCAGTTTAAAGACCGGGACCTCCTACGAGCAGTACTTC.

J is TRBJ2-1 and V is TRBV7-8; D is possibly TRBD1 or TRBD2 (5 bases each). V was clipped by 2 bases and J by 5 bases, with 13 bases between them. Germline CDR1 SGHVS, CDR2 FQNEAQ. This CDR3 has 15 residues. CDR3 residues: CASSLPGRWNNEQFF. The CDR3 DNA reads TGTGCCAGCAGCTTACCGGGACGGTGGAACAATGAGCAGTTCTTC.

This clone was seen a few times. The CDR3, as DNA: TGTGCCAGCAGCCCCGCTAGCCTGGCCTACGAGCAGTACTTC. It yields the protein CASSPASLAYEQYF. The chain couples TRBV7-9 to TRBJ2-7; a possible D gene is TRBD2 (5 bases). The V end was cut by 5 bases, the J end by 2 bases, with 13 bases between. The CDR3 extends over 14 amino acids. Looked up from germline, CDR1 is SEHNR and CDR2 is FQNEAQ (reference sequence). The variable domain in full, with the rest retrieved from reference TRBV7-9 and TRBJ2-7, is DTGVSQNPRHKITKRGQNVTFRCDPISEHNRLYWYRQTLGQGPEFLTYFQNEAQLEKSRLLSDRFSAERPKGSFSTLEIQRTEQGDSAMYLCASSPASLAYEQYFGPGTRLTVT.

The chain employs TRBV2 and TRBJ1-2; D call uncertain. The V end was cut by 1 base, the J end by 4 bases, with 10 bases between. Germline loops: CDR1 SNHLY, CDR2 FYNNEI. The CDR3 covers 14 residues. CDR3 sequence: CASSEVDRSYGYTF. In DNA, the CDR3 is TGTGCCAGCAGTGAAGTTGATAGGAGCTATGGCTACACCTTC.

The rearrangement uses TRBV29-1 and TRBJ1-2, with D unresolved. CDR1 SQVTM and CDR2 ANQGSEA come from the germline V gene. The CDR3 length is 10 residues. V was shortened by 4 bases and J by 3 bases, with 3 bases between the two germline ends. The CDR3 sequence: CSVGHYGYTF. Written as DNA, the CDR3 is TGCAGCGTTGGGCACTATGGCTACACCTTC.

This rearrangement joins TRBV29-1 to TRBJ1-3; no clear D gene. Germline V CDR1 and CDR2: SQVTM, ANQGSEA. This CDR3 is 13 amino acids long. The V end was cut by 7 bases, the J end by 2 bases, with 12 bases between. This CDR3 is CSAVPMAGNTIYF. In DNA, the CDR3 is TGCAGCGCGGTTCCTATGGCTGGAAACACCATATATTTT. The full variable domain, rest sourced from reference TRBV29-1 and TRBJ1-3, is SAVISQKPSRDICQRGTSLTIQCQVDSQVTMMFWYRQQPGQSLTLIATANQGSEATYESGFVIDKFPISRPNLTFSTLTVSNMSPEDSSIYLCSAVPMAGNTIYFGEGSWLTVV.

The J gene is TRBJ1-2, the V gene TRBV6-5; D is possibly TRBD1 (6 bases). The CDR3 has 13 residues. The V and J ends lost 6 bases and 4 bases respectively, with 12 bases between them. CDR1 MNHEY and CDR2 SVGAGI come from the germline V gene. In DNA form, the CDR3 reads TGTGCCAGCAGACCTGGACAGACCTATGGCTACACCTTC. The encoded protein is CASRPGQTYGYTF.

The chain has TRBV7-8 and TRBJ2-3; D not resolved. This CDR3 comprises 14 residues. The ends were cut back, 5 bases at V and 0 bases at J, with 9 bases in the middle. Germline values: CDR1 SGHVS, CDR2 FQNEAQ. CDR3 sequence (DNA): TGTGCCAGCAGCCCCGACTTCAGCACAGATACGCAGTATTTT. It is translated as CASSPDFSTDTQYF.

This clone was counted between two and nine times. This chain joins TRBV13 and TRBJ1-1; no firm D call. The CDR3 is made up of 13 amino acids. Germline V gene data show CDR1 as PRHDT and CDR2 as FYEKMQ (reference sequence). V lost 6 bases, J lost 14 bases, and 22 bases lay in between. Here the CDR3 DNA reads TGTGCCAGCAGTAATACATCAAGTCGGGGAGGCTTCTTT. It translates to CASSNTSSRGGFF.

This clone was counted between two and nine times. This chain connects TRBV10-3 to TRBJ2-1; 9 bases agree with TRBD2. Trimming took 6 bases from V and 10 from J; bases not matched to a gene: 4. The CDR3 has 12 residues. Looked up from germline, CDR1 is ENHRY and CDR2 is SYGVKD. CDR3 sequence: CAIRRGGQEQFF. The CDR3 nucleotides read TGTGCCATCAGGCGGGGGGGCCAGGAGCAGTTCTTC.

This chain links TRBV6-6 with TRBJ1-4; tentative D call: TRBD1 (5 bases). Germline-derived CDR1 and CDR2 are MNHNY and SVGAGI (reference sequence). CDR3 length: 16 amino acids. V was shortened by 4 bases and J by 8 bases, with 20 bases between the two germline ends. The CDR3 region is CASSSLGAGRGEKLFF. Here the CDR3 DNA reads TGTGCCAGCAGTTCCCTTGGGGCAGGGAGAGGGGAAAAACTGTTTTTT.

The chain uses TRBV6-5 and TRBJ2-1; 9 bases line up with TRBD1. Trimming at V came to 2 bases and at J to 10 bases, leaving 6 bases not matched to a gene. The CDR3 length is 14 residues. CDR1 and CDR2 from the germline V gene are MNHEY and SVGAGI. The CDR3, as DNA: TGTGCCAGCAGTTACGGGACAGGGATTGGGGAGCAGTTCTTC. This gives the protein CASSYGTGIGEQFF.

The chain couples TRBV6-1 to TRBJ1-2; 7 bases line up with TRBD1. J was trimmed by 5 bases and V by 1 base; bases with no gene match: 7. The CDR3 is 15 amino acids. Germline V gene lookup returns CDR1 MNHNS and CDR2 SASEGT. The CDR3 bases are TGTGCCAGCAGTGAAGTGGTACAGGGGCTTTATGGCTACACCTTC. Translating it yields CASSEVVQGLYGYTF.

This clone was observed once. The J gene is TRBJ1-1, the V gene TRBV27; D is unclear. Germline V gene data show CDR1 as MNHEY and CDR2 as SMNVEV (reference sequence). This CDR3 has 13 residues. The V gene lost 0 bases and the J gene lost 4 bases, with 6 bases spanning the gap. The CDR3 DNA follows: TGTGCCAGCAGTTTATCAGTTTCCACTGAAGCTTTCTTT. This gives the protein CASSLSVSTEAFF.

The rearrangement uses TRBV18 and TRBJ1-4; 8 bases agree with TRBD1. The V segment lost 6 bases and the J segment 2 bases; nucleotides outside the gene matches: 5. CDR1 is KGHSH and CDR2 is LQKENI in the germline V gene. The CDR3 spans 15 residues. CDR3: CASSPGGLTNEKLFF. The CDR3 DNA is TGTGCCAGCTCGCCAGGGGGCTTGACTAATGAAAAACTGTTTTTT. Together with reference TRBV18 and TRBJ1-4, the CDR3 gives the full variable domain: NAGVMQNPRHLVRRRGQEARLRCSPMKGHSHVYWYRQLPEEGLKFMVYLQKENIIDESGMPKERFSAEFPKEGPSILRIQQVVRGDSAAYFCASSPGGLTNEKLFFGSGTQLSVL.

The chain recombines TRBV5-6 with TRBJ2-7; 7 bases line up with TRBD1. V gave up 4 bases and J gave up 4 bases; unmatched junction bases: 8. The CDR3 totals 14 residues. CDR1 SGHDT and CDR2 YYEEEE come from the germline V gene. The CDR3 DNA is TGTGCCAGCAGCCTTTCAGACAGGGATTACGAGCAGTACTTC. Residues: CASSLSDRDYEQYF.

The gene calls are TRBV7-8 and TRBJ2-3; D may be TRBD1 (6 bases). V was shortened by 5 bases and J by 2 bases, with 17 bases between the two germline ends. CDR1 and CDR2 from the germline V gene are SGHVS and FQNEAQ. The CDR3 spans 16 residues. The CDR3 region has the DNA TGTGCCAGCAGCCCCTCGGGACACTTACTCACAGATACGCAGTATTTT. Translating gives CASSPSGHLLTDTQYF.